A single sample is the source of the 13 T cell receptor beta chains below, sequenced in a study of T cells in Graves' hyperthyroidism and ophthalmopathy. Using RNA transcripts as the source, TCR beta CDR3 regions were amplified. The TCR CDR3 was amplified in a first-round RT-PCR using the HTBI primer set. TCRdb independently ran MiXCR on the multiplex PCR reads; one entry per CDR3 protein. The data hold about 570,000 distinct CDR3 sequences, with 35% to 55% observed a single time. Sequenced: peripheral blood or thyroid tissue (not recorded which). The receptor source for this set is an adult woman with Graves' disease, either hyperthyroidism or ophthalmopathy (not recorded which).

The chain has TRBV7-6 and TRBJ1-1; D not certain. Germline CDR1 reads SGHVS; CDR2 reads FNYEAQ. There are 13 residues in the CDR3. The V gene lost 0 bases and the J gene lost 5 bases, with 7 bases spanning the gap. The CDR3 sequence: CASSLADWTEAFF. For the CDR3, the DNA is TGTGCCAGCAGCTTAGCAGATTGGACTGAAGCTTTCTTT.

This clonotype has a count of ten or more. This chain uses TRBV7-9 with TRBJ1-4; D might be TRBD1 (5 bases). Germline V gene lookup returns CDR1 SEHNR and CDR2 FQNEAQ (reference sequence). The ends were cut back, 6 bases at V and 3 bases at J, with 11 bases in the middle. CDR3 length: 14 residues. CDR3 residues: CASRPPGANEKLFF. In nucleotides, the CDR3 is TGTGCCAGCAGACCACCGGGGGCTAATGAAAAACTGTTTTTT.

The chain recombines TRBV6-5 with TRBJ1-4; D not certain. Trimming pared 4 bases from V and 7 bases from J, leaving 13 bases between. Germline V lookup: CDR1 MNHEY, CDR2 SVGAGI. CDR3 size: 14 residues. The CDR3 nucleotides read TGTGCCAGCAGTTTTTTTGGTTCTGGTGAAAAACTGTTTTTT. This encodes CASSFFGSGEKLFF.

This chain connects TRBV9 to TRBJ2-7; D possibly corresponds to TRBD2 (5 bases). This CDR3 has 13 residues. V was cut by 3 bases and J by 3 bases, with 10 bases left in between. Germline lookup yields CDR1 SGDLS and CDR2 YYNGEE. The chain's CDR3 is CASSDLLGYEQYF. CDR3 bases: TGTGCCAGCAGCGACCTACTAGGCTACGAGCAGTACTTC.

This clonotype was detected many times. The chain has TRBV20-1 and TRBJ1-4; tentative D call: TRBD1 (5 bases). V dropped 3 bases and J dropped 0 bases, with 11 bases sitting between them. The germline V gene encodes CDR1 DFQATT and CDR2 SNEGSKA (reference sequence). The CDR3 consists of 15 residues. Here the CDR3 DNA reads TGCAGTGCTAGTGACGACAGTGCAACTAATGAAAAACTGTTTTTT. Its translation is CSASDDSATNEKLFF.

The chain joins TRBV7-9 to TRBJ2-3; 7 nucleotides match TRBD1. The V gene's germline CDR1 is SEHNR and CDR2 FQNEAQ (reference sequence). Unmatched junction bases numbered 3, after V lost 3 bases and J lost 3 bases. The CDR3 is made up of 14 amino acids. The CDR3 loop is CASSLDRFTDTQYF. As DNA, the CDR3 is TGTGCCAGCAGCTTGGACAGGTTTACAGATACGCAGTATTTT.

This clonotype came up many times. This chain uses TRBV6-5 with TRBJ2-5; no firm D call. The V end lost 0 bases, the J end lost 5 bases, and 13 bases lay between the germline ends. The germline CDR1 and CDR2 sequences are MNHEY and SVGAGI. The CDR3 runs to 15 residues. The DNA of the CDR3 is TGTGCCAGCAGTTACTCGTTGCCAGACGTGGAGACCCAGTACTTC. Residues: CASSYSLPDVETQYF.

As to this clonotype: A single base separates this from a much larger clone, so it may be a read error. The J gene is TRBJ2-7, the V gene TRBV6-1; the D is unclear. Germline CDR1 is MNHNS and CDR2 is SASEGT. This CDR3 has 11 amino acids. CDR3: CTSERYGEQYF. Here the CDR3 DNA reads TGTACCAGCGAGCGCTATGGGGAGCAGTACTTC.

This clonotype was counted at least ten times. The V and J genes are TRBV7-3 and TRBJ2-5, with a tentative D call TRBD2 (6 bases). CDR1 SGHTA and CDR2 FQGTGA come from the germline V gene. This CDR3 has 14 amino acids. Trimming removed 6 bases at V and 5 bases at J, with 16 bases between. This CDR3 reads CASSPGTGGETQYF. The CDR3 bases are TGTGCCAGCAGTCCCGGGACTGGAGGGGAGACCCAGTACTTC.

This clonotype has at least ten counts. The genes are TRBV7-8 and TRBJ2-5; TRBD2 matches at 13 bases. The CDR3 is 18 amino acids. V shed 0 bases and J 4 bases; nucleotides not matched to a gene: 8. Per the germline V gene, CDR1 is SGHVS and CDR2 is FQNEAQ. The CDR3 DNA reads TGTGCCAGCAGCTTAGCGATCGGGCGACTAGCGGGAGGAGAGACCCAGTACTTC. Protein sequence: CASSLAIGRLAGGETQYF. Variable domain in full (rest from reference TRBV7-8 and TRBJ2-5): GAGVSQSPRYKVAKRGQDVALRCDPISGHVSLFWYQQALGQGPEFLTYFQNEAQLDKSGLPSDRFFAERPEGSVSTLKIQRTQQEDSAVYLCASSLAIGRLAGGETQYFGPGTRLLVL.

This clonotype has a count of ten or more. The CDR3 region is CSAGTSGGRGNTGELFF. The CDR3 region has the DNA TGCAGTGCCGGGACTAGCGGGGGAAGGGGAAACACCGGGGAGCTGTTTTTT. The chain recombines TRBV20-1 with TRBJ2-2; 14 bases agree with TRBD2. V was clipped by 6 bases and J by 2 bases; unmatched bases: 8. This CDR3 comprises 17 residues. Germline V gene sequence: CDR1 DFQATT, CDR2 SNEGSKA (reference sequence).

The V and J genes are TRBV10-3 and TRBJ2-5; the D gene is possibly TRBD2 (6 bases). There are 14 residues in the CDR3. V gave up 4 bases and J gave up 7 bases, with 16 bases separating them. Germline V gives CDR1 ENHRY, CDR2 SYGVKD. CDR3 in amino acids: CAISVGGTRGTQYF. DNA of the CDR3: TGTGCCATCAGTGTAGGAGGGACGCGCGGGACCCAGTACTTC.

The chain joins TRBV11-2 to TRBJ1-6; 8 nucleotides line up with TRBD1. Germline CDR1 SGHAT, CDR2 FQNNGV. J lost 7 bases, V lost 1 base, and 6 bases had no gene match. This CDR3 spans 16 amino acids. CDR3 DNA: TGTGCCAGCAGCTTAGGCGGACAGGGAACGAATTCACCCCTCCACTTT. Translation gives CASSLGGQGTNSPLHF.